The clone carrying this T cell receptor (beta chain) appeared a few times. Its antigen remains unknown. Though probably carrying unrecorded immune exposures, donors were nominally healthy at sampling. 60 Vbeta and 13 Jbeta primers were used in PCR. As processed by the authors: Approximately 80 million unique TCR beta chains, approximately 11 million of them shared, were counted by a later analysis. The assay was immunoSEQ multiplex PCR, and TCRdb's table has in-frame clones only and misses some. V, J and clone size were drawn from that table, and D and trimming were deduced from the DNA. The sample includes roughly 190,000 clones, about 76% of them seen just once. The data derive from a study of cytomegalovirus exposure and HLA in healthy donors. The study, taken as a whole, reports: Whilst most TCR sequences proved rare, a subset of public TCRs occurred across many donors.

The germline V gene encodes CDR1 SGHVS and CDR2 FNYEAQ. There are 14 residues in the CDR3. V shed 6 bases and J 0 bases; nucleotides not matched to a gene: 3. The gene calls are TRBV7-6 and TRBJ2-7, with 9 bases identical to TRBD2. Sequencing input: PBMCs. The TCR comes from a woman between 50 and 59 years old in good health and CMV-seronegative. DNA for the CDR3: TGTGCCAGCAGTTTGACTAGCGGCTCCTACGAGCAGTACTTC. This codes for CASSLTSGSYEQYF.